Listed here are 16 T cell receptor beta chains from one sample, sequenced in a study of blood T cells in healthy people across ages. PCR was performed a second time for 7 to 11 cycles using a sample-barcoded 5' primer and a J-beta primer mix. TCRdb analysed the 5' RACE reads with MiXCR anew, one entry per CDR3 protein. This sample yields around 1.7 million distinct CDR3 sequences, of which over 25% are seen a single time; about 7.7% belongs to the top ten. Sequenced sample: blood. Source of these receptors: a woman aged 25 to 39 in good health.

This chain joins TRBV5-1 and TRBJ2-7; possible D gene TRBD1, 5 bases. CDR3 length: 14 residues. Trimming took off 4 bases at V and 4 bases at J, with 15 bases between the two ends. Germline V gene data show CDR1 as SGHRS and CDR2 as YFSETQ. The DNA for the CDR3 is TGCGCCAGCAGCACCGGACATAACGCTTACGAGCAGTACTTC. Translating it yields CASSTGHNAYEQYF. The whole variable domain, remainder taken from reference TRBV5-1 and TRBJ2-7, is KAGVTQTPRYLIKTRGQQVTLSCSPISGHRSVSWYQQTPGQGLQFLFEYFSETQRNKGNFPGRFSGRQFSNSRSEMNVSTLELGDSALYLCASSTGHNAYEQYFGPGTRLTVT.

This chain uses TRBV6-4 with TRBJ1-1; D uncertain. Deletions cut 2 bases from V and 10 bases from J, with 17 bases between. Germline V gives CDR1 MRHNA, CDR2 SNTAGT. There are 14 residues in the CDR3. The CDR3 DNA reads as TGTGCCAGCAGTGACACTGACCACTCGGGAGGAGCTTTCTTT. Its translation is CASSDTDHSGGAFF.

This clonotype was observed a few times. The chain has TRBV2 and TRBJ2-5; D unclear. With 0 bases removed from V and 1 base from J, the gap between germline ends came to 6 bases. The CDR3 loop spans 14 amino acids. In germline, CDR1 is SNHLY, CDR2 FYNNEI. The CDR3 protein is CASSEASRQETQYF. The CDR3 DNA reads TGTGCCAGCAGTGAAGCTTCCCGCCAAGAGACCCAGTACTTC.

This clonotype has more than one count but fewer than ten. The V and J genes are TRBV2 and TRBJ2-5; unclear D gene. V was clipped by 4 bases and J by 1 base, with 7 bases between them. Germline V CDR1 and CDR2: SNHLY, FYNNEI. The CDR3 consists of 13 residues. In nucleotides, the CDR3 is TGTGCCAGCAGTGTCTATGGCCAAGAGACCCAGTACTTC. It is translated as CASSVYGQETQYF.

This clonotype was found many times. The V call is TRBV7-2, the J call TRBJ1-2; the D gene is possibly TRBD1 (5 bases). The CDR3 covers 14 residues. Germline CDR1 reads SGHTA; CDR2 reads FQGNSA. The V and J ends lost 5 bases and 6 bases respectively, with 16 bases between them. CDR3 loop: CASSRPGGRDGYTF. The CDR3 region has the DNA TGTGCCAGCAGCCGCCCCGGGGGTAGGGATGGCTACACCTTC. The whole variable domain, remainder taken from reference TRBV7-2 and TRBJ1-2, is GAGVSQSPSNKVTEKGKDVELRCDPISGHTALYWYRQSLGQGLEFLIYFQGNSAPDKSGLPSDRFSAERTGGSVSTLTIQRTQQEDSAVYLCASSRPGGRDGYTFGSGTRLTVV.

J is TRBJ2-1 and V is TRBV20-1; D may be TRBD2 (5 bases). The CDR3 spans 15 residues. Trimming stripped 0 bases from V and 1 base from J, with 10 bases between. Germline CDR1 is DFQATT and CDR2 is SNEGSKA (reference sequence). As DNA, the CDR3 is TGCAGTGCTAGAGATCAAAGAGGGTCCTACAATGAGCAGTTCTTC. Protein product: CSARDQRGSYNEQFF.

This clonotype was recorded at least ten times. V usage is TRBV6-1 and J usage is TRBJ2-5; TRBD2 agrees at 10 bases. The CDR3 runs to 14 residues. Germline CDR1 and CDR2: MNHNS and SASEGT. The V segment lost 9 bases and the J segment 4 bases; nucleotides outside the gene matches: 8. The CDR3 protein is CASYPSGRTETQYF. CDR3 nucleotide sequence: TGTGCCAGTTACCCTAGCGGGAGAACAGAGACCCAGTACTTC.

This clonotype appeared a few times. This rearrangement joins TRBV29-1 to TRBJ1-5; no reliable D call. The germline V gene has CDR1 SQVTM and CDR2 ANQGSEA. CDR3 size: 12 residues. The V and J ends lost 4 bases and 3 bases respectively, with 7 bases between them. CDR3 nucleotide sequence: TGCAGCGTTGGACTCAACAATCAGCCCCAGCATTTT. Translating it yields CSVGLNNQPQHF.

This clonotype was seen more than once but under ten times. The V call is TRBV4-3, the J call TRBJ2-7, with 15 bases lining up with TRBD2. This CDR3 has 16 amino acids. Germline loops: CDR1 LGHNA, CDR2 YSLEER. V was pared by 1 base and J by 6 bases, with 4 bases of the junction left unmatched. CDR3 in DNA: TGCGCCAGCAGCCAAGGCTGGGGACTAGCGGGAGGCGAGCAGTACTTC. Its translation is CASSQGWGLAGGEQYF.

In DNA form, the CDR3 reads TGTGCCAGCAGCCCGATGTGGGGGACTGAAGCTTTCTTT. This translates into CASSPMWGTEAFF. The chain employs TRBV7-9 and TRBJ1-1, with D possibly matching TRBD1 (5 bases). Germline V gives CDR1 SEHNR, CDR2 FQNEAQ (reference sequence). This CDR3 is 13 amino acids long. The V end lost 5 bases, the J end lost 5 bases, and 12 bases lay between the germline ends. Filled out from reference TRBV7-9 and TRBJ1-1, the complete variable domain reads DTGVSQNPRHKITKRGQNVTFRCDPISEHNRLYWYRQTLGQGPEFLTYFQNEAQLEKSRLLSDRFSAERPKGSFSTLEIQRTEQGDSAMYLCASSPMWGTEAFFGQGTRLTVV.

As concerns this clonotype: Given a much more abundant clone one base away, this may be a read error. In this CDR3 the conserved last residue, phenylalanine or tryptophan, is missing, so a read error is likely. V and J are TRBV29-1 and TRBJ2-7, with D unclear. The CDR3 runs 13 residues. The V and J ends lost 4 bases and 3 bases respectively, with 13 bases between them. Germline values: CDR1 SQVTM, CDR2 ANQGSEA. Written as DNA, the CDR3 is TGCAGCGTTGCCCTGACTCTCAACTACGAGCAGTACCTC. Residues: CSVALTLNYEQYL.

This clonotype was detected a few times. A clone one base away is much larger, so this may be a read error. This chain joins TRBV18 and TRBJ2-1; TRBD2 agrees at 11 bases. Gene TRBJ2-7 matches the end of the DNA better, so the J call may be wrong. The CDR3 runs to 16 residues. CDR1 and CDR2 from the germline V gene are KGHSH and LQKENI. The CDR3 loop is CASSPPGLADYNEQYF. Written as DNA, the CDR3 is TGTGCCAGCTCACCGCCGGGACTAGCGGACTACAATGAGCAGTACTTC.

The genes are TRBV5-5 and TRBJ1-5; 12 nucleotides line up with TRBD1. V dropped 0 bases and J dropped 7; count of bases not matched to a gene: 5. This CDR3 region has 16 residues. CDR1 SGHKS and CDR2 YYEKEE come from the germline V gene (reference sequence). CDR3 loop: CASSLGTGTGGQPQHF. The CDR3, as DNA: TGTGCCAGCAGCTTGGGCACCGGGACAGGGGGCCAGCCCCAGCATTTT. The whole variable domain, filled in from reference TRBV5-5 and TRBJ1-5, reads DAGVTQSPTHLIKTRGQQVTLRCSPISGHKSVSWYQQVLGQGPQFIFQYYEKEERGRGNFPDRFSARQFPNYSSELNVNALLLGDSALYLCASSLGTGTGGQPQHFGDGTRLSIL.

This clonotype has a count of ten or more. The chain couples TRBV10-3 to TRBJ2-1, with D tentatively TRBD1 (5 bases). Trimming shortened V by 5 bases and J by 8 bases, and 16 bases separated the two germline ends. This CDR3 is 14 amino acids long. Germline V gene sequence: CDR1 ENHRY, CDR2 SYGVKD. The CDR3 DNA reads TGTGCCATCAGTCTCCCGCGACAAGGGGATGAGCAGTTCTTC. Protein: CAISLPRQGDEQFF.

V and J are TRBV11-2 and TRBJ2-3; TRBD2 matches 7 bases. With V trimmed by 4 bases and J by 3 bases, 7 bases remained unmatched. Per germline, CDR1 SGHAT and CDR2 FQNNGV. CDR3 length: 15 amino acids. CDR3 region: CASSSNGRRTDTQYF. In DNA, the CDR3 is TGTGCCAGCAGCTCCAACGGGAGGAGAACAGATACGCAGTATTTT.

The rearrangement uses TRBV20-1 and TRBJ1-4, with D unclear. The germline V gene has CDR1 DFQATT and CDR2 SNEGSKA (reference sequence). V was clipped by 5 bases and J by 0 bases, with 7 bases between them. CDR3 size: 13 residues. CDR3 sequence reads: CSAHESTNEKLFF. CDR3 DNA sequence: TGCAGTGCTCACGAGTCAACTAATGAAAAACTGTTTTTT.